The present T cell receptor beta chain was sequenced within a study of OX40 agonist ivuxolimab in advanced cancers. J was trimmed by 5 bases and V by 6 bases; bases with no gene match: 9. Germline V CDR1 and CDR2: MNHEY, SVGAGI. The CDR3 sequence is 15 residues long. Worth noting for this clone: Its antigen remains unknown.

TCRdb keeps only in-frame clones here, not all; method: immunoSEQ multiplex PCR. The table records about 150,000 clones, 85% to 95% of them present only once. Findings of the study overall: At 0.1 to 3.0 mg/kg and by week 6, CD4+ and CD8+ T cells in the blood had expanded clonally.

Autoimmune disease history or systemic immunosuppression disqualified patients. The sequenced sample was CD4+ or CD8+ T cells sorted from blood, obtained in a trial of the OX40 agonist ivuxolimab. The J gene is TRBJ2-1, the V gene TRBV6-5; TRBD2 matches 8 bases. The source is an adult with an advanced solid tumor such as melanoma, head and neck, liver or kidney cancer. CDR3 bases: TGTGCCAGCAGCCCCGAGCGGGGGAGTAACAATGAGCAGTTCTTC. Translation gives CASSPERGSNNEQFF.